The 32 T cell receptor beta chains presented below share a single source sample, sequenced in a study of CD8 T cells in Susac syndrome (dated by TCRdb to between 2018 and 2020). The method was the immunoSEQ multiplex PCR assay. RNA was extracted with the RNeasy kit and roughly 0.5 to 1 ug was reverse transcribed using random hexamers. Using fastp at Q25 and MiXCR, TCRdb reprocessed the public reads and kept productive beta chains. Rows matching on CDR3 protein sequence are summarized as one entry with the most common DNA and genes. The sample table shows roughly 200,000 distinct CDR3 sequences, and around 95% are seen once. Clones ranked in the top ten supply 0.093% of the sample. The sample taken for sequencing was CD4+ T cells from PBMCs. The origin of the receptors is a human donor with multiple sclerosis.

This clonotype showed up just once. The chain uses TRBV12-3 or TRBV12-4 and TRBJ1-1, with TRBD1 identical over 7 bases. The ends lost 7 bases at V and 4 bases at J; junction bases unmatched: 3. CDR3 length: 12 amino acids. This chain's CDR3 is CASMNRGTEAFF. CDR3 DNA sequence: TGTGCCAGCATGAACAGGGGCACTGAAGCTTTCTTT.

CDR3 DNA sequence: TGCGCCAGCAGCCACGATGCAGGTTCGACCTACGAGCAGTACTTC. Translating gives CASSHDAGSTYEQYF. The J gene is TRBJ2-7, the V gene TRBV5-1; D remains unclear. Trimming removed 4 bases at V and 2 bases at J, with 16 bases between. The CDR3 runs to 15 residues. CDR1 is SGHRS, CDR2 YFSETQ, per germline.

This clonotype was counted a single time. The chain is built from TRBV28 and TRBJ2-5, with 10 bases matching TRBD1. The CDR3 spans 16 residues. Germline values: CDR1 MDHEN, CDR2 SYDVKM. V lost 4 bases and J lost 5; bases outside the gene matches: 10. In DNA form, the CDR3 reads TGTGCCAGCAGTTCTGGGGGACAGGGGATAGTTGAGACCCAGTACTTC. Protein product: CASSSGGQGIVETQYF. Filled out from reference TRBV28 and TRBJ2-5, the complete variable domain reads DVKVTQSSRYLVKRTGEKVFLECVQDMDHENMFWYRQDPGLGLRLIYFSYDVKMKEKGDIPEGYSVSREKKERFSLILESASTNQTSMYLCASSSGGQGIVETQYFGPGTRLLVL.

This rearrangement joins TRBV19 to TRBJ2-1; no clear D. V lost 3 bases and J 10 bases, leaving 22 bases between the germline ends. Per the germline V gene, CDR1 is LNHDA and CDR2 is SQIVND (reference sequence). This CDR3 region has 16 residues. The CDR3, as DNA: TGTGCCAGTAGTATTGGTGGGCGGAGAAACCGTAAGGAGCAGTTCTTC. Translating it yields CASSIGGRRNRKEQFF.

The chain is built from TRBV13 and TRBJ2-7, with D maybe TRBD1 (5 bases). This CDR3 region has 13 residues. Germline V gene sequence: CDR1 PRHDT, CDR2 FYEKMQ (reference sequence). Trimming left V 5 bases short and J 1 base short, with 9 bases between. CDR3 DNA sequence: TGTGCCAGCAGCCCGAGACAGTCCTACGAGCAGTACTTC. Translating gives CASSPRQSYEQYF.

The chain employs TRBV24-1 and TRBJ2-1; 12 bases map to TRBD1. The germline gives CDR1 KGHDR, CDR2 SFDVKD. The CDR3 has 17 residues. With 9 bases clipped from V and 1 base from J, the junction kept 9 bases outside the gene matches. The CDR3 loop is CATRFRDRGPSYNEQFF. The CDR3 bases are TGTGCCACCCGATTCCGGGACAGGGGGCCTTCCTACAATGAGCAGTTCTTC.

The V call is TRBV3-1, the J call TRBJ2-3, with a possible D match to TRBD1 (6 bases). Trimming pared 1 base from V and 1 base from J, leaving 9 bases between. CDR3 length equals 15 residues. Germline assignment: CDR1 LGHDT and CDR2 YNNKEL (reference sequence). DNA for the CDR3: TGTGCCAGCAGCCAAGGGCCAGGGGGCACAGATACGCAGTATTTT. Protein: CASSQGPGGTDTQYF.

Only one count was recorded for this clonotype. The chain combines TRBV9 with TRBJ2-7; TRBD1 might be the D (5 bases). Germline V gene lookup returns CDR1 SGDLS and CDR2 YYNGEE. The CDR3 totals 14 residues. V was trimmed by 2 bases and J by 0 bases, leaving 9 bases between them. CDR3 protein: CASSVKGNSYEQYF. CDR3 nucleotides: TGTGCCAGCAGCGTGAAGGGGAACTCCTACGAGCAGTACTTC. Using reference TRBV9 and TRBJ2-7 for the parts outside the CDR3, the full variable domain is DSGVTQTPKHLITATGQRVTLRCSPRSGDLSVYWYQQSLDQGLQFLIQYYNGEERAKGNILERFSAQQFPDLHSELNLSSLELGDSALYFCASSVKGNSYEQYFGPGTRLTVT.

This clonotype has just one count. V gene TRBV5-1 combines with J gene TRBJ1-1; 8 bases match TRBD1. Germline V lookup: CDR1 SGHRS, CDR2 YFSETQ. CDR3 length: 14 residues. In DNA, the CDR3 is TGCGCAAGCCTGACCGGGACAGGGAACACTGAAGCTTTCTTT. This translates into CASLTGTGNTEAFF. Full variable domain (remainder filled in from reference TRBV5-1 and TRBJ1-1): KAGVTQTPRYLIKTRGQQVTLSCSPISGHRSVSWYQQTPGQGLQFLFEYFSETQRNKGNFPGRFSGRQFSNSRSEMNVSTLELGDSALYLCASLTGTGNTEAFFGQGTRLTVV.

The V call is TRBV21-1, the J call TRBJ2-7. TRBV21-1 is classified as a pseudogene. The CDR3 loop spans 11 amino acids. CDR3: CAGLDSYEQYF. The CDR3 DNA reads TGTGCCGGTCTTGATTCCTACGAGCAGTACTTC.

V is TRBV5-6 and J is TRBJ2-5, with 8 bases that match TRBD1. V was clipped by 6 bases and J by 7 bases; unmatched bases: 14. Germline V gives CDR1 SGHDT, CDR2 YYEEEE. This CDR3 has 15 amino acids. CDR3 amino acids: CASTHRFAGGATQYF. Written as DNA, the CDR3 is TGTGCCAGCACCCATCGGTTCGCAGGGGGCGCGACCCAGTACTTC. The entire variable domain, with the rest obtained from reference TRBV5-6 and TRBJ2-5, is as follows: DAGVTQSPTHLIKTRGQQVTLRCSPKSGHDTVSWYQQALGQGPQFIFQYYEEEERQRGNFPDRFSGHQFPNYSSELNVNALLLGDSALYLCASTHRFAGGATQYFGPGTRLLVL.

The chain is built from TRBV12-3 or TRBV12-4 and TRBJ2-2, with D maybe TRBD2 (6 bases). V lost 8 bases and J 2 bases, leaving 9 bases between the germline ends. This CDR3 is built from 13 residues. The CDR3 DNA follows: TGTGCCAGCCGGCGGGGTAACACCGGGGAGCTGTTTTTT. Translating it yields CASRRGNTGELFF.

The V and J genes are TRBV10-3 and TRBJ2-7, with 10 bases fitting TRBD1. V trimming: 7 bases; J trimming: 7 bases; junction bases outside the gene matches: 13. The CDR3 sequence is 15 residues long. The germline CDR1 and CDR2 sequences are ENHRY and SYGVKD. The chain's CDR3 is CAIKRGTGESEEQYF. The CDR3 DNA reads TGTGCCATCAAAAGAGGGACAGGGGAAAGTGAGGAGCAGTACTTC.

The chain combines TRBV11-2 with TRBJ2-3; D remains unclear. Trimming removed 3 bases at V and 0 bases at J, with 13 bases between. Germline V CDR1 and CDR2: SGHAT, FQNNGV. The CDR3 contains 16 residues. The CDR3 reads CASSFRRKTSTDTQYF. As DNA, the CDR3 is TGTGCCAGCAGCTTCCGCAGGAAAACTAGCACAGATACGCAGTATTTT.

The chain carries TRBV6-2 or TRBV6-3 and TRBJ2-7; TRBD1 matches at 7 bases. The CDR3 has 14 residues. Germline-derived CDR1 and CDR2 are MNHEY and SVGEGT. Trimming cost V 6 bases and J 5 bases; bases outside gene matches: 10. The CDR3 is CASSRTSTGNEQYF. CDR3 sequence (DNA): TGTGCCAGCAGCCGAACCTCGACAGGGAACGAGCAGTACTTC.

V is TRBV5-6 and J is TRBJ1-1; 7 bases map to TRBD1. CDR1 and CDR2 (germline): SGHDT, YYEEEE. V lost 0 bases to trimming and J lost 1 base; unmatched junction nucleotides: 3. This CDR3 region has 15 residues. The CDR3 here is CASSLAGGKNTEAFF. The DNA of the CDR3 is TGTGCCAGCAGCTTGGCAGGGGGAAAGAACACTGAAGCTTTCTTT. The full variable domain, rest sourced from reference TRBV5-6 and TRBJ1-1, is DAGVTQSPTHLIKTRGQQVTLRCSPKSGHDTVSWYQQALGQGPQFIFQYYEEEERQRGNFPDRFSGHQFPNYSSELNVNALLLGDSALYLCASSLAGGKNTEAFFGQGTRLTVV.

This sequence joins TRBV11-2 and TRBJ2-5; perhaps TRBD2 as D (5 bases). The CDR3 consists of 13 residues. Germline V lookup: CDR1 SGHAT, CDR2 FQNNGV. Deletions cut 3 bases from V and 3 bases from J, with 8 bases between. CDR3 sequence (DNA): TGTGCCAGCAGCTTCGAGGAGGAAGAGACCCAGTACTTC. Its protein product is CASSFEEEETQYF.

V and J are TRBV15 and TRBJ2-5; D is uncertain. The V end lost 1 base, the J end lost 5 bases, and 11 bases lay between the germline ends. Germline loops: CDR1 LNHNV, CDR2 YYDKDF (reference sequence). This CDR3 contains 14 residues. The CDR3: CATSRGAIRETQYF. The CDR3 DNA reads TGTGCCACCAGCAGAGGGGCTATTCGGGAGACCCAGTACTTC.

The genes are TRBV3-1 and TRBJ2-3; maybe TRBD1 (5 bases). Germline V gene data show CDR1 as LGHDT and CDR2 as YNNKEL (reference sequence). The CDR3 has 13 residues. The V gene lost 2 bases and the J gene lost 3 bases, with 6 bases spanning the gap. The CDR3 region has the DNA TGTGCCAGCAGCCAAAAGGGGACAGATACGCAGTATTTT. Its protein is CASSQKGTDTQYF.

V is TRBV27 and J is TRBJ2-6; D is possibly TRBD1 (6 bases). Germline V gives CDR1 MNHEY, CDR2 SMNVEV (reference sequence). The CDR3 is 17 residues long. Deletions cut 3 bases from V and 0 bases from J, with 12 bases between. The CDR3 loop is CASSFLQTGSGANVLTF. The DNA of the CDR3 is TGTGCCAGCAGTTTCCTTCAGACAGGCTCTGGGGCCAACGTCCTGACTTTC.

This clonotype appeared once. The chain uses TRBV29-1 and TRBJ1-1; the match to TRBD1 covers 9 bases. The V gene end was trimmed by 7 bases and the J gene end by 2 bases; junction bases not matched to a gene: 8. This CDR3 spans 14 amino acids. Germline V gives CDR1 SQVTM, CDR2 ANQGSEA. Here the CDR3 DNA reads TGCAGCGCCGACGACAGGGGGGCCAACACTGAAGCTTTCTTT. Encoded protein: CSADDRGANTEAFF.

As for this clonotype: One end of the junction fails to match germline, which may point to a read error. The V gene is TRBV7-6, the J gene TRBJ2-1; D could derive from TRBD1 or TRBD2 (5 bases each). Germline V lookup: CDR1 SGHVS, CDR2 FNYEAQ. CDR3 length: 14 residues. The CDR3 region has the DNA TGTGCCAGCAGCTTAGGGGCAGGGATGGGGACCTACGTCTTC. Translating it yields CASSLGAGMGTYVF.

The rearrangement joins TRBV6-5 to TRBJ2-3; D might be TRBD2 (6 bases). The CDR3 has 15 amino acids. Germline CDR1 and CDR2: MNHEY and SVGAGI. V dropped 8 bases and J dropped 1 base, with 16 bases sitting between them. The chain's CDR3 is CASRSRGGGTDTQYF. Written as DNA, the CDR3 is TGTGCCAGCCGAAGTAGGGGAGGTGGCACAGATACGCAGTATTTT.

This sequence joins TRBV6-6 and TRBJ2-2; D possibly uses TRBD1 or TRBD2 (6 bases each). Germline V gene data show CDR1 as MNHNY and CDR2 as SVGAGI (reference sequence). V was clipped by 10 bases and J by 1 base, with 10 bases between them. This CDR3 comprises 13 residues. In DNA, the CDR3 is TGTGCCACCAAGGGGGGGAACACCGGGGAGCTGTTTTTT. Protein product: CATKGGNTGELFF.

This chain links TRBV29-1 with TRBJ1-1; 8 nucleotides align to TRBD1. CDR3 length: 14 residues. Germline trimming cut 6 bases from V and 3 bases from J; bases unmatched to any gene: 9. Germline V CDR1 and CDR2: SQVTM, ANQGSEA. The CDR3 region is CSVRQGNGYTEAFF. As DNA, the CDR3 is TGCAGCGTCCGACAGGGGAATGGATACACTGAAGCTTTCTTT.

The gene calls are TRBV20-1 and TRBJ1-4; TRBD1 might be the D (5 bases). This CDR3 spans 15 amino acids. Germline values: CDR1 DFQATT, CDR2 SNEGSKA (reference sequence). Deletions cut 4 bases from V and 2 bases from J, with 14 bases between. DNA for the CDR3: TGCAGTGCTACAGACTTCAGGGAGACTAATGAAAAACTGTTTTTT. Protein: CSATDFRETNEKLFF.

The chain joins TRBV12-3 or TRBV12-4 to TRBJ2-7; D not certain. The ends were cut back, 1 base at V and 13 bases at J, with 11 bases in the middle. The CDR3 length is 11 residues. The CDR3 is CASSLGPRLYF. The CDR3 DNA is TGTGCCAGCAGTTTAGGGCCCCGGCTATACTTC.

V gene TRBV3-1 combines with J gene TRBJ1-2, with D tentatively TRBD1 (5 bases). Germline loops: CDR1 LGHDT, CDR2 YNNKEL (reference sequence). This CDR3 is 13 amino acids long. V gave up 6 bases and J gave up 0 bases, with 8 bases separating them. In nucleotides, the CDR3 is TGTGCCAGCAGACGGGACGCTAACTATGGCTACACCTTC. This encodes CASRRDANYGYTF.

The genes are TRBV7-9 and TRBJ2-3; the D gene is possibly TRBD2 (6 bases). Germline V lookup: CDR1 SEHNR, CDR2 FQNEAQ (reference sequence). The CDR3 length is 15 residues. Trimming pared 5 bases from V and 3 bases from J, leaving 15 bases between. The CDR3 here is CASSPSARGTDTQYF. CDR3 in DNA: TGTGCCAGCAGCCCCTCGGCGCGGGGAACAGATACGCAGTATTTT.

The gene calls are TRBV9 and TRBJ1-2; 10 bases align to TRBD1. This CDR3 has 17 residues. CDR1 and CDR2 (germline): SGDLS, YYNGEE. J lost 1 base, V lost 0 bases, and 6 bases had no gene match. This CDR3 is CASSVDWGTGVNYGYTF. CDR3 bases: TGTGCCAGCAGCGTAGATTGGGGGACAGGGGTTAACTATGGCTACACCTTC.

This clonotype was seen more than once but under ten times. The chain combines TRBV4-1 with TRBJ1-2, with 8 bases fitting TRBD1. The CDR3 loop spans 13 amino acids. V was pared by 4 bases and J by 5 bases, with 3 bases of the junction left unmatched. Germline loops: CDR1 MGHRA, CDR2 YSYEKL. CDR3 DNA sequence: TGCGCCAGCAGCCGTGGACAGGGTTATGGCTACACCTTC. It codes for CASSRGQGYGYTF.

The chain employs TRBV7-9 and TRBJ2-1; 12 bases match TRBD2. Germline values: CDR1 SEHNR, CDR2 FQNEAQ (reference sequence). The V gene end was trimmed by 5 bases and the J gene end by 9 bases; junction bases not matched to a gene: 11. The CDR3 sequence is 16 residues long. CDR3 DNA sequence: TGTGCCAGCAGCGGAAAAGCTAGCGGGGGGGCCGGTGAGCAGTTCTTC. Translated: CASSGKASGGAGEQFF.